These T cell receptor beta chains were read from a single sample in a study of T cells after yellow fever vaccination. TCRdb used MiXCR to reprocess the 5' RACE reads, holding one entry per CDR3 protein. The data show approximately 510,000 distinct CDR3 sequences, 21% seen once. The material sequenced was PBMCs, taken roughly 20 days after the first yellow fever vaccination. The receptors here all came from a man between 18 and 35 years old who received the YFV17D yellow fever vaccine. Each CDR3 is given with its conserved first and last residue. Each record gives: clone size, V gene, J gene, D gene, CDR3 DNA, CDR3 protein. The D gene is left open where the match is weak. Size is stated for part of the rows, as once, few or many counts, or as a class when the clone is expanded.

>few|TRBV4-3|TRBJ1-2|TRBD1
TGCGCCAGCAGCCAAGATTGGAGGGACAGGGATTATGGCTACACCTTC
CASSQDWRDRDYGYTF
>few|TRBV5-1|TRBJ2-3|TRBD2
TGCGCCAGCAGCGTCCTCAGGACTAGCGGGGGGCCGAGCACAGATACGCAGTATTTT
CASSVLRTSGGPSTDTQYF
>NA|TRBV11-2|TRBJ2-5|NA
TGTGCCAGCAGCTTAAGGCAAGAGTCCCAGTACTTC
CASSLRQESQYF
>NA|TRBV4-3|TRBJ2-3|NA
TGCGCCAGCAGCAGGCGCTCGATCATGGTTAGCACAGATACGCAGTATTTT
CASSRRSIMVSTDTQYF
>many|TRBV27|TRBJ1-6|TRBD1
TGTGCCAGCAGTCTAGGGACAGGGGCTTCACCCCTCCACTTT
CASSLGTGASPLHF
>few|TRBV7-2|TRBJ2-7|TRBD2
TGTGCCAGCAGCCTCCAGCGGGGGAACGAGCAGTACTTC
CASSLQRGNEQYF
>NA|TRBV30|TRBJ1-6|TRBD1
TGTGCCTGGGGGACAGGGGGCAATTCACCCCTCCACTTT
CAWGTGGNSPLHF
>few|TRBV24-1|TRBJ2-3|TRBD1
TGTGCCACCAAGGGGGCCTTGAGCACAGATACGCAGTATTTT
CATKGALSTDTQYF
>NA|TRBV5-1|TRBJ2-7|NA
TGCGCCAGCAGCCCTGGGATTCTTGGATCAACCGACTACGAGCAGTACTTC
CASSPGILGSTDYEQYF
>once|TRBV4-3|TRBJ2-3|TRBD2
TGCGCCAGCAGCCAAGCCGGCGGGGGGGGCACAGATACGCAGTATTTT
CASSQAGGGGTDTQYF
>NA|TRBV6-5|TRBJ1-4|NA
TGTGCCAGCAATTCGGCCTACGGGGAAAAACTGTTTTTT
CASNSAYGEKLFF
>NA|TRBV7-8|TRBJ2-1|NA
TGTGCCAGCAGCGCAGGGACGTGGAATTACCTCGGCAATGAGCAGTTCTTC
CASSAGTWNYLGNEQFF
>few|TRBV30|TRBJ2-1|TRBD2
TGTGCCTGGAGTGCCGGGACTAGCTCGGTCAATGAGCAGTTCTTC
CAWSAGTSSVNEQFF
>NA|TRBV4-1|TRBJ1-2|NA
TGCGCCAGCAGCCATCTTCTTGGGGGCAACCTTAACTATGGCTACACCTTC
CASSHLLGGNLNYGYTF
>NA|TRBV5-1|TRBJ1-1|NA
TGCGCCAGCAGCTTCCGACGCGGAACGGACAGCCGAAACACTGAAGCTTTCTTT
CASSFRRGTDSRNTEAFF
>NA|TRBV7-2|TRBJ1-4|TRBD1
TGTGCCAGCAGCCCCGTGGACAGGAGTTATGAAAAACTGTTTTTT
CASSPVDRSYEKLFF
>few|TRBV20-1|TRBJ2-3|TRBD2
TGCAGTGCTAGAGTCCTAGGACTAGCAGGAGATACGCAGTATTTT
CSARVLGLAGDTQYF
>NA|TRBV5-4|TRBJ2-7|NA
TGTGCCAGCAGCTTAGGGACGGCGACCTACTACGAGCAGTACTTC
CASSLGTATYYEQYF
>NA|TRBV23-1|TRBJ2-5|NA
TGCGCCAGCGGGCAGGTTGAGACCCAGTACTTC
CASGQVETQYF
>NA|TRBV2|TRBJ2-2|NA
TGTGCCAGCAGTGAAAGTGGCGGGGAGCTGTTTTTT
CASSESGGELFF
>once|TRBV12-3/TRBV12-4|TRBJ2-7|NA
TGTGCCAGCAGCCTCGGGGAACCCAGTTCATACGAGCAGTACTTC
CASSLGEPSSYEQYF
>few|TRBV5-1|TRBJ2-6|NA
TGCGCCAGCAACGACATTTTCAGCTCTGGGGCCAACGTCCTGACTTTC
CASNDIFSSGANVLTF
>NA|TRBV12-3/TRBV12-4|TRBJ1-5|TRBD1
TGTGCCAGCAGTTTGGACAGGGCGCTTAAGCCCCAGCATTTT
CASSLDRALKPQHF
>few|TRBV6-5|TRBJ1-6|NA
TGTGCCAGCAGTTACCAGTTCGAGGGTACTATAAATTCACCCCTCCACTTT
CASSYQFEGTINSPLHF
>few|TRBV19|TRBJ2-7|TRBD1
TGTGCCAGTAGTCCCGGGACAGGGGGGAACGAGCAGTACTTC
CASSPGTGGNEQYF
>few|TRBV12-3/TRBV12-4|TRBJ1-1|NA
TGTGCCAGCAGCCGACAGACGAACACTGAAGCTTTCTTT
CASSRQTNTEAFF
>NA|TRBV5-6|TRBJ1-4|TRBD1
TGTGCCAGCAGCTGGGGACAGGGGGCAACTAATGAAAAACTGTTTTTT
CASSWGQGATNEKLFF
>NA|TRBV6-2/TRBV6-3|TRBJ1-1|TRBD1
TGTGCCAGCAGCATGGGACAGGGGTCTTTGAACACTGAAGCTTTCTTT
CASSMGQGSLNTEAFF
>NA|TRBV10-3|TRBJ1-4|NA
TGTGCCACCAATGGGGTAACGGCTAATGAAAAACTGTTTTTT
CATNGVTANEKLFF
>few|TRBV7-9|TRBJ1-1|NA
TGTGCCAGCAGCTTAGCTGACCCTGAAGCTTTCTTT
CASSLADPEAFF
>NA|TRBV25-1|TRBJ1-6|TRBD1
TGTGCCAGCACCGGAAGGACAGGGAGGCCACCCCTCCACTTT
CASTGRTGRPPLHF
>few|TRBV6-5|TRBJ2-1|TRBD1
TGTGCCAGCAGTCGACAGGGGCGCAGTGAGCAGTTCTTC
CASSRQGRSEQFF
>NA|TRBV7-2|TRBJ2-2|NA
TGTGCCAGCAGCTTAAGGGTCCTGAACACCGGGGAGCTGTTTTTT
CASSLRVLNTGELFF
>few|TRBV5-4|TRBJ2-5|TRBD2
TGTGCCAGCAGCTCCGCCGTAGCGGGGGCGCAAGAGACCCAGTACTTC
CASSSAVAGAQETQYF
>many|TRBV12-3/TRBV12-4|TRBJ2-1|TRBD1
TGTGCCAGCACCCAGGGACAGGGGGTCAATGAGCAGTTCTTC
CASTQGQGVNEQFF
>NA|TRBV29-1|TRBJ2-5|TRBD1
TGCAGCGTTGTGGGACAGGGACTAGAGACCCAGTACTTC
CSVVGQGLETQYF
>few|TRBV3-1|TRBJ1-1|NA
TGTGCCAGCAGCCAACAAGGGGCCTCGGCTGAAGCTTTCTTT
CASSQQGASAEAFF
>few|TRBV7-9|TRBJ2-5|TRBD2
TGTGCCAGCAGCCCAAGCGGGGTAGCGGGCGAGACCCAGTACTTC
CASSPSGVAGETQYF
>few|TRBV7-2|TRBJ2-7|NA
TGTGCCAGCAGCTCAATCCCGTTGAGGGTCCTAACCTACGAGCAGTACTTC
CASSSIPLRVLTYEQYF
>NA|TRBV5-1|TRBJ2-5|NA
TGCGCCAGCAGCTTGGATCCAGGCCAAGAGACCCAGTACTTC
CASSLDPGQETQYF
>NA|TRBV3-1|TRBJ2-5|NA
TGTGCCAGCAGCGCCAGGGACTCGGAGGCCCAGTACTTC
CASSARDSEAQYF
>NA|TRBV15|TRBJ2-5|NA
TGTGCCACCAGCAGAGATATGGGGCTGGAGACCCAGTACTTC
CATSRDMGLETQYF
>NA|TRBV5-1|TRBJ1-1|NA
TGCGCCAGCAGCCTCGGTTCGGTGAACACTGAAGCTTTCTTT
CASSLGSVNTEAFF
>NA|TRBV9|TRBJ2-3|TRBD2
TGTGCCAGCAGCGTAGGCGGGGGGGCGGCAGATACGCAGTATTTT
CASSVGGGAADTQYF
>few|TRBV28|TRBJ2-3|NA
TGTGCCAGCAGCAATTTCGGGTCCACAGATACGCAGTATTTT
CASSNFGSTDTQYF
>NA|TRBV6-1|TRBJ2-3|TRBD1
TGTGCCAGCAGTAAGACAGGGGTTTTCACCCGGACAGATACGCAGTATTTT
CASSKTGVFTRTDTQYF
>few|TRBV29-1|TRBJ1-1|NA
TGCAGCGTTCGAACCTTCCAGAACACTGAAGCTTTCTTT
CSVRTFQNTEAFF
>NA|TRBV28|TRBJ1-4|NA
TGTGCCAGCAGCCAGACAGACGGAAAACTGTTTTTT
CASSQTDGKLFF
>many|TRBV15|TRBJ2-2|TRBD1
TGTGCCACCAGCAGTACCGACAGGGACACCGGGGAGCTGTTTTTT
CATSSTDRDTGELFF
>NA|TRBV3-1|TRBJ2-3|NA
TGTGCCAGCAGCCAAGCCCCGGGGGAAGGCACAGATACGCAGTATTTT
CASSQAPGEGTDTQYF
>NA|TRBV7-3|TRBJ1-6|NA
TGTGCCAGCAGCCCGGGGGGAGGGAGGTATAATTCACCCCTCCACTTT
CASSPGGGRYNSPLHF
>few|TRBV14|TRBJ1-3|NA
TGTGCCAGCAGCCAGGTCGGGGGGGCGGCTGGAAACACCATATATTTT
CASSQVGGAAGNTIYF
>few|TRBV7-3|TRBJ2-1|TRBD2
TGTGCCAGCAGCGTAGACGGGACTAGCGGGGGGGAGCAGTTCTTC
CASSVDGTSGGEQFF
>NA|TRBV27|TRBJ2-5|NA
TGTGCCAGCAGTTCCGGGGGGCGGGGGACCCAGTACTTC
CASSSGGRGTQYF